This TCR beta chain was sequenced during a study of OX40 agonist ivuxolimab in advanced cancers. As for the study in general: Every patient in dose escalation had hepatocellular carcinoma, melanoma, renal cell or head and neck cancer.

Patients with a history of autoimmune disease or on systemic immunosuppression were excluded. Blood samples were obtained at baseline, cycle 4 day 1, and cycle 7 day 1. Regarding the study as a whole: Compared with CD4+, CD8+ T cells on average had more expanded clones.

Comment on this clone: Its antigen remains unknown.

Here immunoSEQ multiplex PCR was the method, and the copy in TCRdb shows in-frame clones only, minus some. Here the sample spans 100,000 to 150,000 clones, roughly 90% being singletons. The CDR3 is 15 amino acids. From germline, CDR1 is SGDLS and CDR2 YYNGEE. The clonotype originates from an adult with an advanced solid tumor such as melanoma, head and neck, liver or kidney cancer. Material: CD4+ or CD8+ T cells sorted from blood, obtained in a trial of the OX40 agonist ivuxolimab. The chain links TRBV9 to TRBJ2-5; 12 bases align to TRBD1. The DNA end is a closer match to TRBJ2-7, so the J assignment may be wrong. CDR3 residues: CASSVWDRGPYEQYF. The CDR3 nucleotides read TGTGCCAGCAGCGTTTGGGACAGGGGGCCATACGAGCAGTACTTC.